This TCR beta chain was recorded in a study of OX40 agonist ivuxolimab in advanced cancers. About the full investigation: Ivuxolimab, which targeted the costimulatory receptor OX40 (CD134), was an agonistic, fully human IgG2 monoclonal antibody. Patients were allowed to have had prior anti-PD-1, anti-PD-L1 or anti-CTLA-4 therapy, and around 40% of the dose-escalation patients had previously received checkpoint inhibitors. Partial responses occurred in three dose-escalation patients: two with cutaneous melanoma and one with hepatocellular carcinoma. The monotherapy dose-escalation portion (N ≈ 52 patients) of the phase I ivuxolimab trial is reported in the paper. Of the 52 patients in dose escalation, around 19 had hepatocellular carcinoma, about 15 had melanoma, 9 had renal cell carcinoma and 9 had head and neck cancer. Intravenous ivuxolimab was administered to patients every 2 weeks at six dose levels: 0.01, 0.1, 0.3, 1.5, 3 and 10 mg/kg. Peripheral TCRbeta sequencing was intended to test whether TCR sequence diversity was altered and clonal T-cell expansion was caused by ivuxolimab. In the dose-escalation cohort, more than 75% of patients were male, and the mean age was around 60 years, with a range of 23 to 79. What the research found in general, with its limitations: At doses of 0.1 to 3.0 mg/kg, clonal expansion of both CD4+ and CD8+ T cells in blood was seen between baseline and week 6. Low levels of normalized T-cell clonal expansion were also shown by some nonresponding patients. The antigen specificity of the peripheral T cells that underwent clonal expansion was not determined. In partial responders in the 0.1-3.0 mg/kg groups, normalized peripheral clonal expansion was found to be among the lowest, especially among CD8+ T cells. On average, CD8+ T cells showed more expanded clones than CD4+ T cells after ivuxolimab.

A remark on this clone: It has no known antigen specificity. Base qualities are not provided; no much larger clone lies one nucleotide away.

For sequencing of the TCRbeta CDR3 region, genomic DNA was extracted from the sorted cells. TCRbeta CDR3 regions were sequenced using the immunoSEQ Assay. TCRdb re-hosts the immuneACCESS table, in-frame sequences only. Its copies lack some clones; in the studies checked, an unresolved V gene accounts for under half of them, and the cause for the rest is not known. Within this sample are just under 85,000 clones, with approximately 82% of them counted one time only. The top ten clones comprise approximately 0.85% of the sample. The germline V and J ends show losses of 4 bases and 5 bases respectively, and no gene match explains 12 bases of the junction. Counted from cysteine to phenylalanine, this CDR3 has 15 amino acids. The entry retains the CDR3 DNA only, 45 bases that are in frame from base 1. CDR1 GTSNPN and CDR2 SVGIG were looked up in the germline V gene (reference sequence). The trial excluded patients who had a history of autoimmune disease or who were on systemic immunosuppression. Peripheral blood for TCR sequencing was collected from all dose cohorts at baseline, on cycle 4 day 1, and on cycle 7 day 1. Samples came from an open-label, multicenter, first-in-human phase I dose-escalation trial of ivuxolimab. Adults with locally advanced or metastatic melanoma, renal cell carcinoma, hepatocellular carcinoma or head and neck squamous cell carcinoma were enrolled in the trial. CD4+ and CD8+ T cells were sorted separately from peripheral blood before TCR sequencing.

Recombination connected TRBV30 to TRBJ2-7, with TRBD2 matching 9 junction bases. The source is an adult with an advanced solid tumor such as melanoma, head and neck, liver or kidney cancer. The sample consisted of CD4+ or CD8+ T cells sorted from blood, taken in a trial of the OX40 agonist ivuxolimab. This receptor has the CDR3 CAWTPGAGGRNEQYF. The base sequence is TGTGCCTGGACCCCCGGGGCGGGGGGGCGAAACGAGCAGTACTTC.